The clone carrying this T cell receptor (beta chain) has only a few counts. The sample contains more than one DNA sequence encoding this CDR3. The CDR3 covers 16 residues. Germline-derived CDR1 and CDR2 are LGHNA and YNFKEQ. V lost 4 bases to trimming and J lost 4 bases; unmatched junction nucleotides: 3. This sample is drawn from a study of blood T cell repertoires in COVID-19. In the study overall: T cells, B-cell-depleted T cells, or PBMCs provided the cDNA or gDNA that served as material.

Produced via immunoSEQ multiplex PCR; TCRdb's table is partial and in-frame only. The table shows fewer than 100,000 clones, with approximately 80% occurring only once. Sequenced input: peripheral blood. The chain couples TRBV4-2 to TRBJ2-1; 14 positions agree with TRBD2. This TCR derives from a woman aged 70-85 years with acute or convalescent COVID-19. Here the CDR3 reads CASSPGTSGGYNEQFF. In DNA form, the CDR3 reads TGTGCCAGCAGCCCGGGGACTAGCGGGGGATACAATGAGCAGTTCTTC.